Detailed here is one T cell receptor beta chain. The antigen is unknown. The sample belongs to a study of glioma-infiltrating T cells. Study-wide results and caveats: Non-neoplastic patients had below-expected tissue-blood divergence, while all gliomas exceeded expectation.

TCR alpha and beta CDR3 regions were amplified from RNA using iRepertoire nested multiplex PCR. Tissue mRNA or PBMC total RNA, 100-400 ng, went into one-step reverse transcription and amplification. TCRdb ran MiXCR on the multiplex PCR reads and lists one entry per CDR3 protein. The table records around 90,000 distinct CDR3 sequences, around 40% of them present only once. Trimming stripped 4 bases from V and 2 bases from J, with 9 bases between. The CDR3 runs to 13 residues. Looked up from germline, CDR1 is SGHNT and CDR2 is YYREEE (reference sequence). Specimen: glioma tissue, nonneoplastic brain tissue, or PBMCs (not recorded which). This TCR derives from a human donor with low-grade glioma or glioblastoma, undergoing nonglioma brain surgery, or in good health (not recorded which). This chain links TRBV5-4 with TRBJ2-5; D is possibly TRBD2 (6 bases). CDR3 in amino acids: CASSQDYQETQYF. The CDR3 DNA sequence: TGTGCCAGCAGCCAGGACTATCAAGAGACCCAGTACTTC.